The sequence of this TCR beta chain was determined in a study of response to subunit inactivated influenza vaccine. Broader study findings: Authors suggested each seasonal influenza vaccination recruits few new T cells.

Germline V gene sequence: CDR1 SGDLS, CDR2 YYNGEE. V dropped 3 bases and J dropped 3; count of bases not matched to a gene: 3. CDR3 length: 14 amino acids. A note on this clonotype: Its antigen remains unknown.

Each CDR3 protein is one row after TCRdb ran MiXCR on the RT-PCR reads. The table includes hundreds of thousands of distinct CDR3 sequences, approximately 11% detected once. The sequence was collected from a man aged 45-60 years who received an inactivated influenza vaccine. The chain uses TRBV9 and TRBJ2-7, with 10 positions matching TRBD1. The sample here was PBMCs from blood, taken about 40 days after vaccination. The CDR3 loop reads CASSAGQGIYEQYF. In DNA form, the CDR3 reads TGTGCCAGCAGCGCGGGACAGGGGATCTACGAGCAGTACTTC.